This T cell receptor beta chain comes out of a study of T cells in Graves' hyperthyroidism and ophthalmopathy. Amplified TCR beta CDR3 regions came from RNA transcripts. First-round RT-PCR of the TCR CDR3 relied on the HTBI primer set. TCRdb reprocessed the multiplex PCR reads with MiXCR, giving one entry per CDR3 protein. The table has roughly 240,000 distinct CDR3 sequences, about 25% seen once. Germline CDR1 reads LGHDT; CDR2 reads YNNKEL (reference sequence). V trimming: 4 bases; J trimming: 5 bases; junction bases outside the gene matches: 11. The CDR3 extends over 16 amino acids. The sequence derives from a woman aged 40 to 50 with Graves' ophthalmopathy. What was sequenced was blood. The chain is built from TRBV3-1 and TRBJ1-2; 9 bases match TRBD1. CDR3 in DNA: TGTGCCAGCAGCCGCGGACAGGGGACGCGTAGATATGGCTACACCTTC. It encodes CASSRGQGTRRYGYTF.